The 2 T cell receptor beta chains below all came from one sample that was sequenced in a study of cytotoxic CD8 clonotypes in ibrutinib-treated CLL. Data came from immunoSEQ multiplex PCR; TCRdb stores just in-frame clones and leaves some out. The table lists roughly 250,000 clones, 70% of them singletons. Sequences were derived from PBMCs, sampled after 24 months of ibrutinib treatment. These receptors came from a human donor with chronic lymphocytic leukemia.

With regard to this clone: Other nucleotide sequences in the sample specify the same CDR3. The chain carries TRBV5-4 and TRBJ1-4; weak D call: TRBD1 (5 bases). Trimming shortened V by 3 bases and J by 8 bases, and 11 bases separated the two germline ends. From germline, CDR1 is SGHNT and CDR2 YYREEE (reference sequence). This CDR3 is 13 amino acids long. Here the CDR3 DNA reads TGTGCCAGCAGCTGGACGGGGGAGGAAAAACTGTTTTTT. Its protein product is CASSWTGEEKLFF. Full variable domain (remainder filled in from reference TRBV5-4 and TRBJ1-4): ETGVTQSPTHLIKTRGQQVTLRCSSQSGHNTVSWYQQALGQGPQFIFQYYREEENGRGNFPPRFSGLQFPNYSSELNVNALELDDSALYLCASSWTGEEKLFFGSGTQLSVL.

The J gene is TRBJ2-1, the V gene TRBV4-3, with 10 bases that match TRBD2. Germline-derived CDR1 and CDR2 are LGHNA and YSLEER. Trimming at V came to 5 bases and at J to 4 bases, leaving 8 bases not matched to a gene. This CDR3 comprises 16 residues. CDR3 bases: TGCGCCAGCAGCTCCAGACTAGCGGGCCAGTACAATGAGCAGTTCTTC. Translation gives CASSSRLAGQYNEQFF.